One sample yielded the 23 T cell receptor beta chains listed below, sequenced in a study of vaccination effects on CD4 cells after COVID-19. When less than 12 days of culture had elapsed, CD4+ T cells were isolated. Profiling relied on immunoSEQ multiplex PCR, and the TCRdb table lists in-frame clones only, not all of them. Of 32,000 or so clones in the sample, around 67% are singletons; the top ten hold 4.2%. These receptors have no known antigen. The sequences come from CD4+ T cells from PBMCs cultured without peptide, collected before COVID-19 vaccination. Every receptor here comes from a human donor who received a COVID-19 vaccine.

V and J are TRBV18 and TRBJ2-7; no firm D call. Trimming stripped 6 bases from V and 3 bases from J, with 9 bases between. Germline CDR1 and CDR2: KGHSH and LQKENI. This CDR3 has 12 amino acids. This chain's CDR3 is CASSRERYEQYF. The CDR3, as DNA: TGTGCCAGCTCGAGAGAGCGCTACGAGCAGTACTTC.

The V gene is TRBV11-2, the J gene TRBJ2-4; D remains ambiguous. Germline CDR1 SGHAT, CDR2 FQNNGV. CDR3 length equals 12 residues. V gave up 5 bases and J gave up 6 bases, with 8 bases separating them. The CDR3: CASSLERNIQYF. The CDR3 region has the DNA TGTGCCAGCAGCCTCGAAAGAAACATTCAGTACTTC.

The CDR3 loop reads CASSLVGSEQYF. The CDR3 DNA sequence: TGTGCCAGCAGCCTTGTGGGCTCCGAGCAGTACTTC. The chain recombines TRBV3-1 (or the pseudogene TRBV3-2) with TRBJ2-7; D is uncertain. The length of the CDR3 is 12 residues. The V end lost 4 bases, the J end lost 6 bases, and 10 bases lay between the germline ends. Germline CDR1 and CDR2: LGHDT and YNNKEL (reference sequence).

The J gene is TRBJ2-7, the V gene TRBV19; D might be TRBD1 or TRBD2, each matching 6 bases. Germline V gene sequence: CDR1 LNHDA, CDR2 SQIVND (reference sequence). V lost 4 bases and J 5 bases, leaving 21 bases between the germline ends. This CDR3 has 16 amino acids. Here the CDR3 DNA reads TGTGCCAGTAGTACTCTCACGACTAAGGGGGGCCACGAGCAGTACTTC. Encoded protein: CASSTLTTKGGHEQYF.

The rearrangement links TRBV13 to TRBJ2-3, with unresolved D. Germline CDR1 and CDR2: PRHDT and FYEKMQ (reference sequence). V gave up 8 bases and J gave up 0 bases, with 15 bases separating them. The CDR3 has 15 amino acids. The CDR3 DNA is TGTGCCAGCTCCTCCTGGGTGGAAAGCACAGATACGCAGTATTTT. This sequence encodes CASSSWVESTDTQYF.

The table lists this clone with a count of one. The rearrangement uses TRBV29-1 and TRBJ2-5; D is undetermined. There are 14 residues in the CDR3. Germline V gene lookup returns CDR1 SQVTM and CDR2 ANQGSEA. Trimming shortened V by 6 bases and J by 3 bases, and 17 bases separated the two germline ends. The CDR3: CSVARRLGKETQYF. CDR3 bases: TGCAGCGTGGCTAGGCGTTTGGGGAAAGAGACCCAGTACTTC.

This chain links TRBV10-3 with TRBJ1-2; tentatively, D is TRBD1 (5 bases). The CDR3 totals 13 residues. CDR1 and CDR2 from the germline V gene are ENHRY and SYGVKD. Trimming cost V 2 bases and J 6 bases, with 10 bases left between them. The CDR3 is CAISEGDRNGYTF. CDR3 DNA: TGTGCCATCAGTGAGGGTGACAGAAATGGCTACACCTTC.

The chain couples TRBV6-5 to TRBJ2-6; no reliable D call. The CDR3 totals 13 residues. V was cut by 8 bases and J by 3 bases, with 8 bases left in between. Germline V gene lookup returns CDR1 MNHEY and CDR2 SVGAGI. CDR3 residues: CASVGSGANVLTF. The CDR3 DNA is TGTGCCAGCGTGGGTAGTGGGGCCAACGTCCTGACTTTC.

A few counts support this clone. The identical CDR3 is also encoded by other nucleotide sequences in the sample. The chain employs TRBV27 and TRBJ2-2; D gene ambiguous. Trimming pared 3 bases from V and 5 bases from J, leaving 4 bases between. This CDR3 spans 12 amino acids. Germline assignment: CDR1 MNHEY and CDR2 SMNVEV (reference sequence). The CDR3 spells CASSFYTGELFF. The CDR3 DNA follows: TGTGCCAGCAGTTTTTATACCGGGGAGCTGTTTTTT.

This clone was seen only a few times. This sequence joins TRBV3-1 (or the pseudogene TRBV3-2) and TRBJ1-6; 7 nucleotides agree with TRBD1. V gave up 4 bases and J gave up 7 bases; unmatched junction bases: 7. CDR3 length: 15 residues. The germline V gene encodes CDR1 LGHDT and CDR2 YNNKEL (reference sequence). As DNA, the CDR3 is TGTGCCAGCAGCCCTCGGGACAGTCTAAATTCACCCCTCCACTTT. Protein sequence: CASSPRDSLNSPLHF.

This clone was observed a handful of times. The chain has TRBV7-9 and TRBJ2-5; maybe TRBD2 (6 bases). Germline assignment: CDR1 SEHNR and CDR2 FQNEAQ (reference sequence). The germline V and J ends were trimmed by 3 bases and 2 bases, with 13 bases remaining between them. This CDR3 contains 15 residues. The CDR3 is CASSFPLRGQETQYF. The CDR3 DNA sequence: TGTGCCAGCAGCTTCCCCCTTCGGGGGCAAGAGACCCAGTACTTC.

This chain connects TRBV7-9 to TRBJ2-2; D not resolved. Between the trimmed V and J ends, which lost 7 bases and 0 bases, there was a span of 15 bases. The germline V gene has CDR1 SEHNR and CDR2 FQNEAQ (reference sequence). The CDR3 has 16 amino acids. The chain's CDR3 is CASTVTWLANTGELFF. The CDR3 DNA is TGTGCCAGCACCGTAACGTGGCTCGCGAACACCGGGGAGCTGTTTTTT.

This clone was seen a few times. V is TRBV5-6 and J is TRBJ2-5; D is perhaps TRBD1 or TRBD2 (6 bases each). The CDR3 is 12 residues long. Germline V gives CDR1 SGHDT, CDR2 YYEEEE. With 4 bases removed from V and 5 bases from J, the gap between germline ends came to 9 bases. CDR3 sequence (DNA): TGTGCCAGCAGCACAGGGAGGGAGACCCAGTACTTC. Translating it yields CASSTGRETQYF.

V gene TRBV10-3 combines with J gene TRBJ1-5; TRBD1 is a possible D gene (5 bases). There are 13 residues in the CDR3. V was pared by 10 bases and J by 6 bases, with 16 bases between. CDR1 and CDR2 (germline): ENHRY, SYGVKD. For the CDR3, the DNA is TGTGCCAGCCGCGGGGCCGGGGGTCAGCCCCAGCATTTT. It codes for CASRGAGGQPQHF.

The chain couples TRBV14 to TRBJ2-7; no clear D. V lost 0 bases, J lost 2 bases, and 5 bases lay in between. The CDR3 spans 13 residues. The germline V gene encodes CDR1 SGHDN and CDR2 FVKESK. The CDR3 nucleotides are TGTGCCAGCAGCCAAGAAGGCCCCTACGAGCAGTACTTC. It encodes CASSQEGPYEQYF.

This chain joins TRBV5-1 and TRBJ2-5; 8 bases map to TRBD2. The CDR3 extends over 14 amino acids. CDR1 and CDR2 from the germline V gene are SGHRS and YFSETQ. Trimming removed 5 bases from V and 4 bases from J; junction bases left unmatched: 7. CDR3 nucleotide sequence: TGCGCCAGCAGTAGCGGGGCCTGGGGAGAGACCCAGTACTTC. Residues: CASSSGAWGETQYF.

The chain couples TRBV21-1 to TRBJ1-1; TRBD1 is the table's D call and was not checked against the DNA. TRBV21-1 is listed as a pseudogene. This CDR3 is built from 18 residues. CDR3 in amino acids: CASRQAVRKPVLNTEAFF. The CDR3 nucleotides are TGTGCCAGCAGACAAGCTGTCAGGAAGCCCGTCTTGAACACTGAAGCTTTCTTT.

This rearrangement joins TRBV18 to TRBJ2-5; D possibly corresponds to TRBD1 (5 bases). The ends were cut back, 4 bases at V and 1 base at J, with 16 bases in the middle. The CDR3 contains 16 residues. Germline CDR1 is KGHSH and CDR2 is LQKENI. DNA of the CDR3: TGTGCCAGCTCACGGATGCAGGGCGGTGGCCAAGAGACCCAGTACTTC. Translated, it gives CASSRMQGGGQETQYF.

The chain links TRBV11-2 to TRBJ2-1; no clear D. Germline CDR1 is SGHAT and CDR2 is FQNNGV. The V and J ends lost 0 bases and 11 bases respectively, with 11 bases between them. The CDR3 is made up of 13 amino acids. CDR3: CASSLDLRRQQFF. The DNA for the CDR3 is TGTGCCAGCAGCTTAGATCTACGGCGGCAGCAGTTCTTC.

The rearrangement joins TRBV6-5 to TRBJ1-4, with D unresolved. CDR3 size: 14 residues. V was trimmed by 7 bases and J by 7 bases, leaving 16 bases between them. Per the germline V gene, CDR1 is MNHEY and CDR2 is SVGAGI. Written as DNA, the CDR3 is TGTGCCAGCACCTCAGACCCTCAAGCTGAAAAACTGTTTTTT. Protein: CASTSDPQAEKLFF.

The rearrangement uses TRBV6-5 and TRBJ2-7; the match to TRBD2 covers 7 bases. V was clipped by 7 bases and J by 1 base; unmatched bases: 10. Germline CDR1 and CDR2: MNHEY and SVGAGI. The CDR3 spans 15 residues. The CDR3 bases are TGTGCCAGCATCTCAAGGGCGGGAGCGTCCTACGAGCAGTACTTC. It encodes CASISRAGASYEQYF.

The chain has TRBV3-1 (or the pseudogene TRBV3-2) and TRBJ2-1, with D possibly matching TRBD2 (6 bases). V lost 0 bases to trimming and J lost 10 bases, with 22 bases between them. The germline CDR1 and CDR2 sequences are LGHDT and YNNKEL (reference sequence). This CDR3 region has 17 residues. CDR3 region: CASSQERFLGLASEQFF. The DNA for the CDR3 is TGTGCCAGCAGCCAAGAAAGATTCCTCGGGCTAGCGTCCGAGCAGTTCTTC.

J is TRBJ1-5 and V is TRBV19; tentative D call: TRBD1 (6 bases). V dropped 4 bases and J dropped 4 bases, with 8 bases sitting between them. The CDR3 runs 13 residues. Germline V lookup: CDR1 LNHDA, CDR2 SQIVND (reference sequence). The CDR3 nucleotides are TGTGCCAGTAGTACACAGGGTAATCAGCCCCAGCATTTT. Its translation: CASSTQGNQPQHF.